This T cell receptor beta chain was found in a study of T cells after yellow fever vaccination (dated by TCRdb to the late 2010s). For the study in its entirety: The SMART-Seq v4 Ultra Low Input RNA kit was used to prepare libraries from fractions with low cell numbers. To follow T-cell clones before and after both primary and booster YFV17D yellow fever vaccination, bulk TCR alpha and beta repertoires underwent longitudinal sequencing. Two healthy male donors, one aged 18 to 29 and one aged 30 to 40 years, were included in the cohort. Blood samples were taken at several timepoints before and after primary and secondary immunization, and bulk PBMC replicates and cell subsets were isolated. What the work shows at the level of the full study, not this receptor alone: A small fraction of clonotypes showed up in both the CD4 and CD8 compartments, probably as a result of convergent recombination. The secondary T-cell response was weaker than the primary response but faster, peaking on day 5 instead of day 15. Computational filtering was needed because FACS-sorted repertoires could contain abundant contaminating clonotypes from the bulk population. Most clones expanded after primary vaccination (about 96% of CD4 and around 89% of CD8) were re-detected after the booster, suggesting that broad memory maintenance occurred. Because the study included only a couple of donors, the extent to which the findings can be generalized is limited.

CDR1 and CDR2, per the germline V gene (reference sequence), are DFQATT and SNEGSKA. V lost 0 bases and J lost 5 bases; the stretch between them is 7 bases long. The CDR3 covers 13 residues, taking in both the cysteine and the phenylalanine. This entry keeps only the CDR3 DNA: 39 bases, framed from base 1. TCR cDNA was made using 5'RACE template switching, a step that added a universal primer site and unique molecular identifiers. Priming of cDNA synthesis was performed from both the TCR alpha and TCR beta constant segments. Two PCR steps were used to amplify libraries, with sample barcodes and sequencing adapters being added in the second step. Libraries were sequenced on Illumina HiSeq 2500 (2x100 bp) or NovaSeq (2x150 bp). The original pipeline was this. MIGEC handled demultiplexing of reads and collapsing into UMI consensus sequences, while MiXCR performed V(D)J alignment. Vaccine-responding clonotypes were defined with edgeR using replicate PBMC samples, requiring FDR below 0.01 and a log2 fold change above 5 up to day 15. Each bulk clonotype received a CD4 or CD8 identity based on whether the sequenced CD4 or CD8 repertoire contained that clonotype at higher abundance. TCRdb passed the public sequencing reads through fastp at Q25 and MiXCR, retaining productive beta sequences. A single entry per CDR3 protein holds the most common genes and DNA from its merged rows. It is TCRdb's table, rather than the study itself, that gives the V and J calls and clone size. Recorded for this sample are hundreds of thousands of distinct CDR3 sequences; about 12% of them occurred a single time. Around 14% of the sample is held by the ten biggest clonotypes.

According to the study, the label for this sample's treatment or condition signals: live attenuated yellow fever vaccine strain. At each blood-draw timepoint, two biological replicates of bulk PBMCs were obtained. A standard Ficoll-Paque protocol was used to isolate PBMCs from peripheral blood. TriZol was used to extract RNA from bulk PBMCs, CD4 and CD8 fractions, and dextramer-positive and dextramer-negative fractions. This clonotype was recorded many times. Its recognized antigen is unknown. Base quality data are lacking; no much larger clone is found one base away. The receptor chain draws on TRBV20-1 and TRBJ2-2; confidence is insufficient to name the D gene. The sample consisted of PBMCs, taken on the day of the yellow fever booster vaccination. The clonotype originates from a young man who received the YFV17D yellow fever vaccine. DNA sequence: TGCAGTGCTAGAGATCTGGGGACCGGGGAGCTGTTTTTT. The encoded protein is CSARDLGTGELFF.